Following are 30 T cell receptor beta chains from one sample sequenced in a study of blood T cells in healthy people across ages. Primed by a sample-barcoded 5' primer and a J-beta primer mix, a second PCR proceeded for roughly 7 to 11 cycles. One entry per CDR3 protein results from TCRdb running MiXCR on the 5' RACE reads. In the table there are about 570,000 distinct CDR3 sequences, 25% to 30% of which are singletons. Sequencing used blood. The receptors shown here come from a woman aged 70-85 years in good health.

The CDR3 here is CASSNGQGGTEAFF. The CDR3 coding sequence is TGCGCCAGCAGCAACGGACAGGGTGGAACTGAAGCTTTCTTT. V usage is TRBV5-1 and J usage is TRBJ1-1; 8 positions agree with TRBD1. Trimming at V came to 4 bases and at J to 5 bases, leaving 7 bases not matched to a gene. CDR3 length: 14 amino acids. Germline V gene data show CDR1 as SGHRS and CDR2 as YFSETQ.

The chain couples TRBV3-1 to TRBJ1-2; D gene ambiguous. Deletions cut 8 bases from V and 4 bases from J, with 17 bases between. Per germline, CDR1 LGHDT and CDR2 YNNKEL (reference sequence). The CDR3 has 14 residues. CDR3 DNA: TGTGCCAGCTCGAGTTCTGAGAGAAGCTATGGCTACACCTTC. This encodes CASSSSERSYGYTF.

In its sample, this clonotype was seen a few times. The chain recombines TRBV29-1 with TRBJ2-7; 7 bases agree with TRBD1. The CDR3 is made up of 10 amino acids. The J segment lost 5 bases and the V segment lost 7 bases, leaving 2 bases of the junction unmatched. CDR1 is SQVTM and CDR2 is ANQGSEA in the germline V gene. This CDR3 reads CSAGTDEQYF. CDR3 nucleotide sequence: TGCAGCGCCGGGACAGACGAGCAGTACTTC.

This chain links TRBV18 with TRBJ1-4; D remains unclear. Trimming took off 3 bases at V and 0 bases at J, with 8 bases between the two ends. The CDR3 has 15 residues. Germline CDR1 and CDR2: KGHSH and LQKENI. Here the CDR3 DNA reads TGTGCCAGCTCACCGTTTACATCAACTAATGAAAAACTGTTTTTT. This translates into CASSPFTSTNEKLFF.

The CDR3 sequence is CASSYPQGVEQYF. The CDR3 DNA reads as TGTGCCAGCAGTTACCCACAGGGAGTCGAGCAGTACTTC. The chain has TRBV6-2 or TRBV6-3 and TRBJ2-7; D is perhaps TRBD1 (6 bases). V lost 2 bases to trimming and J lost 6 bases, with 11 bases between them. CDR3 size: 13 residues. Per germline, CDR1 MNHEY and CDR2 SVGEGT.

The chain employs TRBV5-1 and TRBJ2-3, with D perhaps matching TRBD2 (5 bases). Trimming shortened V by 1 base and J by 4 bases, and 10 bases separated the two germline ends. CDR1 SGHRS and CDR2 YFSETQ come from the germline V gene. The CDR3 spans 14 residues. The CDR3 DNA sequence: TGCGCCAGCAGCTTGAAGGCTAGCTCAGATACGCAGTATTTT. It translates to CASSLKASSDTQYF.

The V and J genes are TRBV29-1 and TRBJ1-3, with a possible D match to TRBD1 (5 bases). V was pared by 5 bases and J by 0 bases, with 11 bases between. The germline V gene encodes CDR1 SQVTM and CDR2 ANQGSEA. The CDR3 consists of 14 residues. CDR3 DNA: TGCAGCGTTAAATTCGACAGCTCTGGAAACACCATATATTTT. The encoded protein is CSVKFDSSGNTIYF.

The chain links TRBV12-3 or TRBV12-4 to TRBJ2-4, with a possible D match to TRBD2 (5 bases). Trimming took off 1 base at V and 9 bases at J, with 10 bases between the two ends. There are 13 residues in the CDR3. The CDR3 here is CASSLELRGIQYF. CDR3 coding DNA: TGTGCCAGCAGTTTAGAACTACGGGGCATTCAGTACTTC.

In the case of this clonotype: A much bigger clone sits one base away, suggesting this may be a read error. The chain uses TRBV6-2 or TRBV6-3 and TRBJ2-2; possible D gene TRBD1, 6 bases. The CDR3 is made up of 16 amino acids. Germline assignment: CDR1 MNHEY and CDR2 SVGEGT. The CDR3 DNA is TGTGCCAGCAGTTACCCGGGACACCTTAACACCGGGGAGCAGTTTTTT. Amino acid sequence: CASSYPGHLNTGEQFF.

The V and J genes are TRBV5-1 and TRBJ2-5; 8 nucleotides align to TRBD2. The CDR3 has 16 residues. V shed 6 bases, J shed 4 bases, and the junction held 14 bases outside the gene matches. The germline V gene encodes CDR1 SGHRS and CDR2 YFSETQ. The CDR3 region has the DNA TGCGCCAGCATGCAAGCCGGGACTAGGGTGGGAGAGACCCAGTACTTC. Translation: CASMQAGTRVGETQYF.

This clonotype was counted between two and nine times. V is TRBV25-1 and J is TRBJ2-3; D is perhaps TRBD2 (5 bases). The CDR3 covers 12 residues. The germline gives CDR1 MGHDK, CDR2 SYGVNS. V dropped 5 bases and J dropped 6 bases, with 9 bases sitting between them. CDR3 residues: CASSRGPDTQYF. As DNA, the CDR3 is TGTGCCAGCAGTAGAGGGCCCGATACGCAGTATTTT.

This clonotype turned up a few times. It may be a read error: a sequence one base away is much more abundant. The chain employs TRBV7-2 and TRBJ2-5; either TRBD1 or TRBD2 may supply D (5 bases each). Germline CDR1 SGHTA, CDR2 FQGNSA. This CDR3 is built from 11 residues. DNA of the CDR3: TGTGCCAGCAGCTTAAGAGGGGAGCAGCTCTTC. Encoded protein: CASSLRGEQLF. Using reference TRBV7-2 and TRBJ2-5 for the parts outside the CDR3, the full variable domain is GAGVSQSPSNKVTEKGKDVELRCDPISGHTALYWYRQSLGQGLEFLIYFQGNSAPDKSGLPSDRFSAERTGGSVSTLTIQRTQQEDSAVYLCASSLRGEQLFGPGTRLLVL.

This chain joins TRBV28 and TRBJ2-6; 7 bases are shared with TRBD1. The CDR3 spans 18 residues. With 5 bases clipped from V and 0 bases from J, the junction kept 10 bases outside the gene matches. Germline values: CDR1 MDHEN, CDR2 SYDVKM. CDR3 sequence: CASSPRTGTASGANVLTF. CDR3 nucleotides: TGTGCCAGCAGTCCCCGGACGGGGACAGCCTCTGGGGCCAACGTCCTGACTTTC.

CDR3 nucleotide sequence: TGCAGCGTAGCCTGGGCGAGCTCCTACAATGAGCAGTTCTTC. Its protein product is CSVAWASSYNEQFF. The V call is TRBV29-1, the J call TRBJ2-1, with D hard to call. Germline V gene lookup returns CDR1 SQVTM and CDR2 ANQGSEA. V was clipped by 6 bases and J by 0 bases, with 12 bases between them. The CDR3 spans 14 residues.

This rearrangement joins TRBV7-2 to TRBJ1-2, with unresolved D. This CDR3 comprises 14 residues. Germline CDR1 and CDR2: SGHTA and FQGNSA. V gave up 5 bases and J gave up 3 bases, with 13 bases separating them. CDR3 residues: CASSPDTEYYGYTF. CDR3 DNA: TGTGCCAGCAGCCCCGATACAGAATACTATGGCTACACCTTC.

The chain uses TRBV4-1 and TRBJ1-2, with D unresolved. Germline V CDR1 and CDR2: MGHRA, YSYEKL. Trimming took off 1 base at V and 5 bases at J, with 14 bases between the two ends. This CDR3 contains 15 residues. Here the CDR3 reads CASSQGRKDFYGYTF. The CDR3 DNA reads as TGCGCCAGCAGCCAAGGGAGGAAGGACTTTTATGGCTACACCTTC.

This clonotype was detected only a few times. CDR3 sequence (DNA): TGTGCCAGCAGTTATCCAGGGGACCAGTACTTC. Protein sequence: CASSYPGDQYF. The rearrangement uses TRBV6-6 and TRBJ2-7; D is possibly TRBD1 (6 bases). The CDR3 has 11 amino acids. The V and J ends lost 3 bases and 10 bases respectively, with 10 bases between them. Germline CDR1 MNHNY, CDR2 SVGAGI (reference sequence).

This clonotype was counted between two and nine times. The chain uses TRBV30 and TRBJ1-1; D gene ambiguous. Looked up from germline, CDR1 is GTSNPN and CDR2 is SVGIG (reference sequence). V gave up 2 bases and J gave up 9 bases, with 13 bases separating them. This CDR3 has 12 residues. The CDR3 bases are TGTGCCTGGAGTCCTCCTCGGTTGAAAGCTTTCTTT. Translation gives CAWSPPRLKAFF.

The chain uses TRBV9 and TRBJ2-7; a weak D match, TRBD1 (6 bases). Germline CDR1 SGDLS, CDR2 YYNGEE. Trimming took off 0 bases at V and 3 bases at J, with 13 bases between the two ends. The CDR3 covers 15 residues. The CDR3 DNA reads as TGTGCCAGCAGCGTAGCCTCGCAGGGGAACTACGAGCAGTACTTC. Amino acid sequence: CASSVASQGNYEQYF.

The chain uses TRBV3-1 and TRBJ1-1; maybe TRBD1 (5 bases). CDR3 length equals 14 residues. Germline-derived CDR1 and CDR2 are LGHDT and YNNKEL (reference sequence). V was shortened by 2 bases and J by 1 base, with 8 bases between the two germline ends. CDR3 in amino acids: CASSQQGTNTEAFF. The CDR3 nucleotides are TGTGCCAGCAGCCAACAGGGCACGAACACTGAAGCTTTCTTT.

This clonotype showed up just a few times. This chain uses TRBV15 with TRBJ1-2; 8 nucleotides line up with TRBD1. V was pared by 6 bases and J by 3 bases, with 3 bases of the junction left unmatched. This CDR3 is 13 amino acids long. Germline loops: CDR1 LNHNV, CDR2 YYDKDF (reference sequence). The CDR3, as DNA: TGTGCCACCAGTTTGGGACAGGACTATGGCTACACCTTC. This encodes CATSLGQDYGYTF.

In its sample, this clonotype was seen a few times. This sequence joins TRBV7-6 and TRBJ2-7; 8 bases line up with TRBD2. The ends lost 5 bases at V and 2 bases at J; junction bases unmatched: 11. The length of the CDR3 is 16 residues. Germline V gives CDR1 SGHVS, CDR2 FNYEAQ. The CDR3 sequence is CASSPVFAGGAYEQYF. The CDR3, as DNA: TGTGCCAGCAGCCCCGTTTTTGCGGGGGGCGCCTACGAGCAGTACTTC.

The rearrangement links TRBV27 to TRBJ2-4; the D gene is possibly TRBD2 (7 bases). CDR1 is MNHEY and CDR2 is SMNVEV in the germline V gene (reference sequence). The CDR3 runs 14 residues. The V end lost 2 bases, the J end lost 7 bases, and 12 bases lay between the germline ends. DNA for the CDR3: TGTGCCAGCAGTTTAGCGGGGGCCACGAACATTCAGTACTTC. Amino acid sequence: CASSLAGATNIQYF.

The rearrangement uses TRBV7-2 and TRBJ2-3, with 14 bases fitting TRBD2. Trimming cost V 5 bases and J 3 bases; bases outside gene matches: 13. The CDR3 contains 19 residues. The V gene's germline CDR1 is SGHTA and CDR2 FQGNSA. The CDR3 DNA sequence: TGTGCCAGCAGCAATTTTCCGGGACTAGCGGGAGTTGGGACAGATACGCAGTATTTT. As protein: CASSNFPGLAGVGTDTQYF.

This chain links TRBV3-1 with TRBJ2-5; D uncertain. Judging by the DNA end, TRBJ2-7 fits better; the J call may be wrong. Germline V gene lookup returns CDR1 LGHDT and CDR2 YNNKEL (reference sequence). This CDR3 comprises 15 residues. CDR3 residues: CASSQGWDVSYEQYF. The CDR3, as DNA: TGTGCCAGCAGCCAAGGTTGGGATGTATCCTACGAGCAGTACTTC.

This clonotype appeared a few times. This sequence joins TRBV3-1 and TRBJ2-6; the D gene could be TRBD1 or TRBD2 (6 bases each). In germline, CDR1 is LGHDT, CDR2 YNNKEL (reference sequence). Trimming took 6 bases from V and 0 from J, leaving 18 bases between them. This CDR3 region has 18 residues. CDR3 DNA sequence: TGTGCCAGCAGGCGGGTCGGGGGCACCAGCTCTGGGGCCAACGTCCTGACTTTC. This encodes CASRRVGGTSSGANVLTF.

The chain combines TRBV30 with TRBJ1-2; TRBD1 matches 7 bases. Per the germline V gene, CDR1 is GTSNPN and CDR2 is SVGIG (reference sequence). J gave up 5 bases and V 2 bases, and 8 bases lay outside the gene matches. CDR3 length: 14 residues. The chain's CDR3 is CAWSPRQGFYGYTF. The CDR3 DNA follows: TGTGCCTGGAGTCCTCGACAGGGATTTTATGGCTACACCTTC.

DNA for the CDR3: TGTGCCAGCAGCTTAGAGATTACGGGGTACGAGCAGTACTTC. This codes for CASSLEITGYEQYF. The rearrangement joins TRBV11-3 to TRBJ2-7; D is possibly TRBD2 (5 bases). Trimming pared 0 bases from V and 4 bases from J, leaving 10 bases between. The CDR3 loop spans 14 amino acids. Looked up from germline, CDR1 is SGHNT and CDR2 is YENEEA.

This clonotype was observed many times. This CDR3 is CSAGSHLADSSYNEQFF. The CDR3 DNA reads TGCAGTGCTGGATCGCACTTAGCAGACAGCTCCTACAATGAGCAGTTCTTC. This chain connects TRBV20-1 to TRBJ2-1; TRBD1 is a possible D gene (5 bases). The CDR3 is 17 residues long. The germline V gene has CDR1 DFQATT and CDR2 SNEGSKA (reference sequence). The V end lost 5 bases, the J end lost 0 bases, and 20 bases lay between the germline ends.

The V call is TRBV12-3 or TRBV12-4, the J call TRBJ2-3; unclear D gene. V was trimmed by 3 bases and J by 2 bases, leaving 6 bases between them. The CDR3 extends over 13 amino acids. CDR3 amino acids: CASSFLPTDTQYF. Written as DNA, the CDR3 is TGTGCCAGCAGTTTCCTACCCACAGATACGCAGTATTTT.